This is a list of T cell receptor beta chains from one sample in a study of T cell responses to AZD1222 COVID-19 vaccine. Produced via immunoSEQ multiplex PCR; TCRdb's table is partial and in-frame only. This repertoire shows more than 150,000 clones, approximately 94% found once; its top ten account for 7% to 9.5%. Material: peripheral blood, obtained on day 0 of AZD1222 vaccination. These receptors originate from an adult in good health. Each CDR3 is given with its conserved first and last residue. Each record gives: CDR3 length, V gene, J gene, CDR3 protein.

15	TRBV7-7	TRBJ2-3	CASSLAGQVTDTQYF
15	TRBV19	TRBJ2-7	CASSFRTSGSNEQYF
15	TRBV13	TRBJ2-2	CASSPAGVNTGELFF
17	TRBV19	TRBJ2-3	CASSTPTGGLAPDTQYF
13	TRBV6-5	TRBJ1-5	CASSQQGTQPQHF
14	TRBV27	TRBJ1-1	CASSLTLISTEAFF
13	TRBV5-8	TRBJ2-7	CASRARGGYEQYF
15	TRBV4-1	TRBJ1-2	CASSQDPQDKGGYTF
13	TRBV10-3	TRBJ1-6	CAISESTNSPLHF
16	TRBV7-2	TRBJ1-4	CASSLAAWGQGEKLFF
14	TRBV7-3	TRBJ1-6	CASSLKGENSPLHF
11	TRBV7-8	TRBJ2-7	CASSPLGEQYF
14	TRBV19	TRBJ2-1	CASSPSGRYNEQFF
14	TRBV5-6	TRBJ2-1	CASSFSTRLNEQFF
14	TRBV18	TRBJ1-4	CASSPGLRGEKLFF
11	TRBV6-5	TRBJ1-1	CASSPGAEAFF
15	TRBV7-8	TRBJ2-7	CASSPKGQGSYEQYF
18	TRBV2	TRBJ2-5	CASSAGGLRERWKETQYF
18	TRBV5-1	TRBJ2-6	CASSSPAGPHSGANVLTF
15	TRBV28	TRBJ1-1	CASSLSQTARTEAFF
17	TRBV28	TRBJ2-1	CASRILLAGGLYNEQFF
14	TRBV5-1	TRBJ2-5	CASSFFQAQETQYF
16	TRBV19	TRBJ1-5	CASSASSGNSNQPQHF
16	TRBV6-1	TRBJ2-7	CASSDAGLAGIYEQYF
12	TRBV7-2	TRBJ2-1	CASSSLAYVQFF
15	TRBV5-1	TRBJ1-3	CASSLAAISGNTIYF
17	TRBV5-1	TRBJ2-2	CASSLVTSGSNTGELFF
14	TRBV19	TRBJ2-1	CASSMGVSYNEQFF
16	TRBV19	TRBJ1-5	CASSVSPDRGNQPQHF
18	TRBV11-3	TRBJ2-1	CASSLDFGAGAGYNEQFF
15	TRBV5-1	TRBJ2-3	CASSGRTVSTDTQYF
11	TRBV5-6	TRBJ1-2	CASSSSDSYTF
11	TRBV28	TRBJ1-5	CASGHNQPQHF
14	TRBV15	TRBJ1-6	CATSRDLGNSPLHF
14	TRBV30	TRBJ1-5	CAWSAGYSNQPQHF
15	TRBV4-1	TRBJ2-5	CASSQDYFRGRTQYF
13	TRBV6-5	TRBJ1-1	CASTSGGFTEAFF
15	TRBV11-2	TRBJ2-1	CASSLGGGRANEQFF
15	TRBV19	TRBJ2-5	CASSGGQGFVETQYF
14	TRBV6-5	TRBJ1-2	CASSYKSGNYGYTF